One and the same sample provided the 19 T cell receptor beta chains below, sequenced in a study of OX40 agonist ivuxolimab in advanced cancers. Only in-frame clones appear in the TCRdb table, and some are missing; sequencing was by immunoSEQ multiplex PCR. Here the sample spans 60,000 to 70,000 clones, around 88% being singletons. Source: CD4+ or CD8+ T cells sorted from blood, taken in a trial of the OX40 agonist ivuxolimab. All receptors derive from an adult with an advanced solid tumor such as melanoma, head and neck, liver or kidney cancer.

Remarks on this clone: A read error may be the cause here, since a much bigger clone is one base away. V gene TRBV18 combines with J gene TRBJ2-5; 9 bases match TRBD2. Germline V lookup: CDR1 KGHSH, CDR2 LQKENI. This CDR3 contains 15 residues. The CDR3 sequence: CASSLGTSSKEAQYF. In DNA form, the CDR3 reads TGTGCCAGCTCACTGGGGACTAGCTCGAAAGAGGCCCAGTACTTC.

The V call is TRBV27, the J call TRBJ1-4, with 7 nucleotides matching TRBD1. Per germline, CDR1 MNHEY and CDR2 SMNVEV (reference sequence). V was clipped by 6 bases and J by 7 bases; unmatched bases: 8. This CDR3 region has 14 residues. The CDR3 nucleotides read TGTGCCAGCAGGGCGACAGGGTACGGTGAAAAACTGTTTTTT. Its translation: CASRATGYGEKLFF.

This rearrangement joins TRBV6-1 to TRBJ1-4; D unresolved. The V and J ends lost 1 base and 4 bases respectively, with 10 bases between them. The germline V gene encodes CDR1 MNHNS and CDR2 SASEGT. The CDR3 loop spans 15 amino acids. CDR3: CASSEVGDVNEKLFF. The DNA for the CDR3 is TGTGCCAGCAGTGAAGTTGGCGATGTTAATGAAAAACTGTTTTTT.

This clone appeared a few times. The rearrangement uses TRBV27 and TRBJ1-1; D is ambiguous. This CDR3 region has 11 residues. Trimming removed 4 bases at V and 5 bases at J, with 5 bases between. Germline V gene data show CDR1 as MNHEY and CDR2 as SMNVEV (reference sequence). Here the CDR3 DNA reads TGTGCCAGCAGTTCATGGACTGAAGCTTTCTTT. The encoded protein is CASSSWTEAFF.

The chain combines TRBV5-1 with TRBJ2-2; weak D call: TRBD2 (5 bases). Between the trimmed V and J ends, which lost 4 bases and 6 bases, there was a span of 19 bases. The CDR3 length is 16 residues. Per the germline V gene, CDR1 is SGHRS and CDR2 is YFSETQ. The CDR3 here is CASSLLLGGGAGELFF. CDR3 DNA sequence: TGCGCCAGCAGCCTCCTACTAGGCGGTGGCGCCGGGGAGCTGTTTTTT. The full variable domain, rest sourced from reference TRBV5-1 and TRBJ2-2, is KAGVTQTPRYLIKTRGQQVTLSCSPISGHRSVSWYQQTPGQGLQFLFEYFSETQRNKGNFPGRFSGRQFSNSRSEMNVSTLELGDSALYLCASSLLLGGGAGELFFGEGSRLTVL.

The chain couples TRBV28 to TRBJ1-4; D unclear. The germline CDR1 and CDR2 sequences are MDHEN and SYDVKM. The CDR3 is 14 amino acids. V was pared by 3 bases and J by 3 bases, with 8 bases between. The DNA of the CDR3 is TGTGCCAGCAGTTTTTCGGGAGCTAATGAAAAACTGTTTTTT. It is translated as CASSFSGANEKLFF.

This chain uses TRBV7-2 with TRBJ2-5; D tentatively fits TRBD1 or TRBD2 (5 bases each). This CDR3 region has 17 residues. The germline V and J ends were trimmed by 1 base and 1 base, with 16 bases remaining between them. The germline V gene encodes CDR1 SGHTA and CDR2 FQGNSA. CDR3 sequence (DNA): TGTGCCAGCAGCTTAGGGGGCAGAGGAGGCCCCCAAGAGACCCAGTACTTC. It specifies CASSLGGRGGPQETQYF. The full variable domain, completed using reference TRBV7-2 and TRBJ2-5, is GAGVSQSPSNKVTEKGKDVELRCDPISGHTALYWYRQSLGQGLEFLIYFQGNSAPDKSGLPSDRFSAERTGGSVSTLTIQRTQQEDSAVYLCASSLGGRGGPQETQYFGPGTRLLVL.

The chain couples TRBV5-6 to TRBJ2-1; no clear D. The CDR3 covers 16 residues. Looked up from germline, CDR1 is SGHDT and CDR2 is YYEEEE. V lost 2 bases to trimming and J lost 7 bases, with 19 bases between them. The CDR3 reads CASSFIKRAPRNEQFF. The DNA for the CDR3 is TGTGCCAGCAGCTTCATTAAAAGGGCCCCGAGGAATGAGCAGTTCTTC.

J is TRBJ2-7 and V is TRBV28; D gene unclear. CDR3 size: 16 residues. CDR1 and CDR2 from the germline V gene are MDHEN and SYDVKM. V lost 5 bases, J lost 4 bases, and 21 bases lay in between. As DNA, the CDR3 is TGTGCCAGCAGTCCTTCCCGCGGTTACCCCCGGTACGAGCAGTACTTC. The encoded protein is CASSPSRGYPRYEQYF.

The rearrangement links TRBV25-1 to TRBJ2-1; the match to TRBD2 covers 10 bases. The CDR3 spans 18 residues. The J segment lost 7 bases and the V segment lost 3 bases, leaving 15 bases of the junction unmatched. The V gene's germline CDR1 is MGHDK and CDR2 SYGVNS. CDR3 DNA sequence: TGTGCCAGCAGTGACCATGCCCCCCTAGCGGGAGACGAAAATGAGCAGTTCTTC. Encoded protein: CASSDHAPLAGDENEQFF.

The rearrangement links TRBV5-1 to TRBJ1-1, with D tentatively TRBD1 (5 bases). CDR3 length: 15 residues. Germline V CDR1 and CDR2: SGHRS, YFSETQ. Trimming removed 7 bases from V and 0 bases from J, with 16 bases in between. The DNA for the CDR3 is TGCGCCAGCTCCCGGGACGGTCCGATGAACACTGAAGCTTTCTTT. It yields the protein CASSRDGPMNTEAFF.

V usage is TRBV6-6 and J usage is TRBJ1-2; possible D gene TRBD1, 5 bases. Germline values: CDR1 MNHNY, CDR2 SVGAGI (reference sequence). The CDR3 consists of 13 residues. Trimming pared 5 bases from V and 1 base from J, leaving 8 bases between. CDR3 sequence: CASSPDSNYGYTF. CDR3 nucleotides: TGTGCCAGCAGTCCTGACAGTAACTATGGCTACACCTTC.

The CDR3 protein is CATSRAGQGPETQYF. The DNA of the CDR3 is TGTGCCACCAGCAGGGCGGGACAGGGTCCGGAGACCCAGTACTTC. The rearrangement joins TRBV15 to TRBJ2-5, with 9 bases that match TRBD1. The CDR3 consists of 15 residues. From germline, CDR1 is LNHNV and CDR2 YYDKDF (reference sequence). The V segment lost 3 bases and the J segment 5 bases; nucleotides outside the gene matches: 7.

V usage is TRBV30 and J usage is TRBJ2-2; possible D gene TRBD1, 6 bases. Trimming shortened V by 3 bases and J by 7 bases, and 15 bases separated the two germline ends. The CDR3 sequence is 14 residues long. Germline values: CDR1 GTSNPN, CDR2 SVGIG (reference sequence). The CDR3 here is CAWSETQGIGELFF. In DNA form, the CDR3 reads TGTGCCTGGAGCGAAACACAGGGTATCGGGGAGCTGTTTTTT. Together with reference TRBV30 and TRBJ2-2, the CDR3 gives the full variable domain: SQTIHQWPATLVQPVGSPLSLECTVEGTSNPNLYWYRQAAGRGLQLLFYSVGIGQISSEVPQNLSASRPQDRQFILSSKKLLLSDSGFYLCAWSETQGIGELFFGEGSRLTVL.

This sequence joins TRBV11-2 and TRBJ2-4; D is perhaps TRBD1 (6 bases). Germline loops: CDR1 SGHAT, CDR2 FQNNGV. V gave up 3 bases and J gave up 12 bases, with 15 bases separating them. The CDR3 runs to 13 residues. CDR3 nucleotide sequence: TGTGCCAGCAGCTTTCCTGGACAGACGGGTCAGTACTTC. Protein: CASSFPGQTGQYF.

V gene TRBV9 combines with J gene TRBJ2-1, with 9 bases fitting TRBD2. J gave up 7 bases and V 7 bases, and 6 bases lay outside the gene matches. Germline-derived CDR1 and CDR2 are SGDLS and YYNGEE. The CDR3 has 13 residues. CDR3 protein: CASAAGGWNEQFF. The CDR3 nucleotides are TGTGCCAGCGCTGCGGGGGGGTGGAATGAGCAGTTCTTC.

The rearrangement joins TRBV18 to TRBJ1-2; 7 nucleotides match TRBD1. The CDR3 totals 15 residues. J was trimmed by 8 bases and V by 4 bases; bases with no gene match: 13. Germline V lookup: CDR1 KGHSH, CDR2 LQKENI. The CDR3 here is CASSHSYRGPWGYTF. The CDR3 DNA is TGTGCCAGCTCACACTCGTACAGGGGACCGTGGGGCTACACCTTC.

The V call is TRBV14, the J call TRBJ1-1; perhaps TRBD1 as D (5 bases). The CDR3 is 15 residues long. Deletions cut 3 bases from V and 3 bases from J, with 14 bases between. From germline, CDR1 is SGHDN and CDR2 FVKESK. CDR3 sequence (DNA): TGTGCCAGCAGCCATTATCGGCAGGGACACACTGAAGCTTTCTTT. Protein: CASSHYRQGHTEAFF.

The chain combines TRBV19 with TRBJ1-3; 7 bases fit TRBD1. Trimming took 7 bases from V and 0 from J; bases not matched to a gene: 6. The CDR3 has 15 amino acids. Germline CDR1 reads LNHDA; CDR2 reads SQIVND (reference sequence). The CDR3 sequence is CASKGQDLSGNTIYF. Here the CDR3 DNA reads TGTGCCAGTAAAGGACAGGACCTCTCTGGAAACACCATATATTTT.